This T cell receptor beta chain was sequenced for a study of beta chain features in type 1 diabetes. At the level of the study: No age, gender or cell yield differences were seen between patients and healthy donors. All samples combined gave about 100 million sorted cells for examination.

Findings of the study overall: The similarity of naive, central memory and Treg TCRB repertoires appeared greater among patients than among healthy donors. More deletions and fewer insertions at VDJ junctions were seen in type 1 diabetes patients.

Expressed TCRB transcripts were sequenced because the isolated RNA had all been reverse transcribed beforehand. The table came from immunoSEQ multiplex PCR; TCRdb's copy has only in-frame clones and leaves some out. The sample holds approximately 300,000 clones, 8% to 13% seen once. About this clone itself: Antigen: not known.

The CDR3 contains 16 residues. Germline V gene data show CDR1 as LNHDA and CDR2 as SQIVND (reference sequence). The V gene end was trimmed by 3 bases and the J gene end by 1 base; junction bases not matched to a gene: 9. The chain joins TRBV19 to TRBJ2-7; 7 bases fit TRBD1. Sequencing used naive CD4+ T cells from blood. The sequence derives from a woman aged 25 to 45 in good health. CDR3 in DNA: TGTGCCAGTAGTATTTCCAGGACAGGCGGGTCCTACGAGCAGTACTTC. The encoded protein is CASSISRTGGSYEQYF. Full variable domain (outside the CDR3, taken from reference TRBV19 and TRBJ2-7): DGGITQSPKYLFRKEGQNVTLSCEQNLNHDAMYWYRQDPGQGLRLIYYSQIVNDFQKGDIAEGYSVSREKKESFPLTVTSAQKNPTAFYLCASSISRTGGSYEQYFGPGTRLTVT.